Described below is a single T cell receptor (beta chain) sequence and its context. Its antigen is still unknown. This specimen comes from a study of CD8+ T cells in alopecia areata. Documented treatment: oral pan-JAK inhibitor, 5-10 mg twice daily. It was cDNA, reverse transcribed from extracted RNA, that served as the sequencing template. Data came from immunoSEQ multiplex PCR; TCRdb stores just in-frame clones and leaves some out. The data hold around 190,000 clones, with more than 55% observed a single time. General study points: Tofacitinib produced a significant decrease in scalp clonality and in expanded CD8+ clones among the top 100.

Trimming removed 4 bases at V and 0 bases at J, with 10 bases between. Germline CDR1 SGHNT, CDR2 YYREEE (reference sequence). The CDR3 totals 15 residues. This rearrangement joins TRBV5-4 to TRBJ2-2, with D unresolved. Sequenced material: CD4+ T cells sorted from blood, taken at week 4, from a patient treated with tofacitinib. The TCR originated in a human donor with alopecia areata. The CDR3 region is CASSDRRPNTGELFF. CDR3 DNA sequence: TGTGCCAGCAGCGATAGACGGCCGAACACCGGGGAGCTGTTTTTT.